The sample holds a few counts of the clone carrying this T cell receptor beta chain. Its antigen is currently unknown. The authors reverse transcribed all of the isolated RNA, so sequencing captured expressed TCRB transcripts. Using immunoSEQ multiplex PCR, the repertoire was profiled, and TCRdb retains in-frame clones only, with some absent. The sample carries approximately 160,000 clones, about 9.4% recorded once. Trimming cost V 0 bases and J 7 bases, with 18 bases left between them. Germline V CDR1 and CDR2: LGHNA, YNFKEQ. The CDR3 has 17 residues. These data come from a study of beta chain features in type 1 diabetes. Study-wide results and limits: High TCR expression in some cells could lead to their over-representation in cDNA sequencing. When Type 1 diabetes patients were examined, their TCRB CDR3s proved moderately but significantly shorter in all four CD4+ subsets.

V and J are TRBV4-2 and TRBJ1-4; tentative D call: TRBD1 (5 bases). Sequencing was performed on central memory CD4+ T cells from blood. The receptor comes from a man in his thirties or forties with type 1 diabetes. The CDR3 nucleotides are TGTGCCAGCAGCCAAGATAGTGTTGGGGCCAGCCCTGAAAAACTGTTTTTT. Its protein is CASSQDSVGASPEKLFF.